This T cell receptor (beta chain) was recovered during a study of blood T cell repertoires in COVID-19. Study-wide background: Whether acute or convalescent, the COVID-19 samples came from the United States, Italy and Spain.

The V gene end was trimmed by 5 bases and the J gene end by 8 bases; junction bases not matched to a gene: 9. This CDR3 comprises 17 residues. In germline, CDR1 is LNHDA, CDR2 SQIVND (reference sequence). Assay used: immunoSEQ multiplex PCR; TCRdb lists only in-frame clones, some missing. The table includes around 100,000 clones, more than 75% detected once. This chain links TRBV19 with TRBJ2-4, with 16 bases aligning to TRBD2. The sequence came from a human donor in a cohort sampled during active COVID-19. Input material: peripheral blood. CDR3 in amino acids: CASSVTGTSGGADIQYF. The CDR3 coding sequence is TGTGCCAGTAGTGTGACCGGGACTAGCGGGGGGGCTGACATTCAGTACTTC.